The TCR beta chain under discussion was sequenced for a study of blood T cell repertoires in COVID-19. Study as a whole: Sites across the United States, Italy and Spain contributed samples from acute and convalescent COVID-19. PBMCs, B-cell-depleted T cells, or T cells provided the cDNA or gDNA that made up the material.

In the authors' methods: Amplifying reference gene primers gave estimates of nucleated cell counts. The table came from immunoSEQ multiplex PCR; TCRdb's copy has only in-frame clones and leaves some out. From that table come the V and J calls and clone size; the DNA was used to work out D and trimming. The sample contains around 150,000 clones, around 79% of which appear only once. Germline V CDR1 and CDR2: LNHDA, SQIVND (reference sequence). The CDR3 is made up of 14 amino acids. The J segment lost 10 bases and the V segment lost 5 bases, leaving 8 bases of the junction unmatched. The receptor was derived from a woman aged 45 to 65 who had recovered from COVID-19. The chain joins TRBV19 to TRBJ1-5, with 10 bases matching TRBD1. The source material was PBMCs or T cells enriched from blood (not recorded which). The CDR3 region is CASSPGTGATPQHF. DNA of the CDR3: TGTGCCAGTAGTCCCGGGACAGGGGCCACTCCCCAGCATTTT. Drawing the rest from reference TRBV19 and TRBJ1-5, the complete variable domain is DGGITQSPKYLFRKEGQNVTLSCEQNLNHDAMYWYRQDPGQGLRLIYYSQIVNDFQKGDIAEGYSVSREKKESFPLTVTSAQKNPTAFYLCASSPGTGATPQHFGDGTRLSIL.